This TCR beta chain is from a study of shared clonotypes between healthy human individuals. Produced via immunoSEQ multiplex PCR; TCRdb's table is partial and in-frame only. The sample has hundreds of thousands of clones, 85% to 95% seen once. This clone was counted once. Its specificity is unknown. CD45RO-negative CD8 cells positively selected for CCR7 made up the naive population, which excluded terminally differentiated effector memory CD45RA+ cells. Overall study results and limits: Deeper or shallower sequencing was expected to change how clonotypes are shared among donors.

The TCR originated in a woman aged 30 to 39 in good health. The sequencing sample was made of naive CD8+ T cells sorted from blood.

In nucleotides, the CDR3 is TGCGCCAGCAGCCTGTACACAGATACGCAGTATTTT. This encodes CASSLYTDTQYF. The chain employs TRBV5-1 and TRBJ2-3, with D unclear. Germline V lookup: CDR1 SGHRS, CDR2 YFSETQ. The CDR3 consists of 12 residues. V lost 4 bases and J lost 2, with 5 bases in between. Full variable domain (missing parts from reference TRBV5-1 and TRBJ2-3): KAGVTQTPRYLIKTRGQQVTLSCSPISGHRSVSWYQQTPGQGLQFLFEYFSETQRNKGNFPGRFSGRQFSNSRSEMNVSTLELGDSALYLCASSLYTDTQYFGPGTRLTVL.